This passage covers 29 T cell receptor beta chains from one sample sequenced in a study of T-cell memory formation after mild COVID-19. TCRdb called the 5' RACE reads again in MiXCR, with one record for every CDR3 protein. This table holds 240,000 or so distinct CDR3 sequences, 8% to 10% found once. The sample taken for sequencing was PBMCs or a T cell subset sorted from them (not recorded which). These receptors were collected from a man between 18 and 29 years old who had mild COVID-19 (a few samples of this study predate the infection). Cell type and time point are not known.

This clonotype occurred a few times. This chain connects TRBV7-2 to TRBJ2-3; D perhaps matches TRBD2 (6 bases). The CDR3 is 15 residues long. Germline assignment: CDR1 SGHTA and CDR2 FQGNSA. Trimming removed 5 bases at V and 1 base at J, with 13 bases between. CDR3 sequence: CASSQYGGGTDTQYF. CDR3 DNA sequence: TGTGCCAGCAGCCAATACGGGGGTGGCACAGATACGCAGTATTTT.

The chain links TRBV15 to TRBJ2-1; D unclear. There are 16 residues in the CDR3. Germline lookup yields CDR1 LNHNV and CDR2 YYDKDF (reference sequence). Between the trimmed V and J ends, which lost 0 bases and 2 bases, there was a span of 11 bases. The CDR3 loop is CATSRETGPAYNEQFF. For the CDR3, the DNA is TGTGCCACCAGCAGAGAAACGGGCCCCGCCTACAATGAGCAGTTCTTC.

This clonotype was seen a handful of times. The J gene is TRBJ2-3, the V gene TRBV4-3, with D possibly matching TRBD2 (6 bases). V was pared by 0 bases and J by 2 bases, with 6 bases between. Germline CDR1 LGHNA, CDR2 YSLEER. The CDR3 totals 14 residues. CDR3 nucleotide sequence: TGCGCCAGCAGCCAAGAGCGGGACACAGATACGCAGTATTTT. This gives the protein CASSQERDTDTQYF.

The chain combines TRBV7-2 with TRBJ1-1; weak D call: TRBD1 (5 bases). Germline V CDR1 and CDR2: SGHTA, FQGNSA. The CDR3 is made up of 15 amino acids. The ends were cut back, 1 base at V and 8 bases at J, with 17 bases in the middle. The CDR3 nucleotides read TGTGCCAGCAGCTTAGGCCCGGGACCGAACCAAGAAGCTTTCTTT. Translated: CASSLGPGPNQEAFF. The full variable domain, completed using reference TRBV7-2 and TRBJ1-1, is GAGVSQSPSNKVTEKGKDVELRCDPISGHTALYWYRQSLGQGLEFLIYFQGNSAPDKSGLPSDRFSAERTGGSVSTLTIQRTQQEDSAVYLCASSLGPGPNQEAFFGQGTRLTVV.

This clonotype was observed a few times. The chain uses TRBV2 and TRBJ2-1; no definite D call. V was shortened by 7 bases and J by 8 bases, with 12 bases between the two germline ends. The CDR3 covers 12 residues. Germline assignment: CDR1 SNHLY and CDR2 FYNNEI. The CDR3 DNA follows: TGTGCCAGCAAAAGGGAAGCCTATGAGCAGTTCTTC. It is translated as CASKREAYEQFF.

The chain recombines TRBV7-9 with TRBJ1-3; 9 bases match TRBD1. Losses at the gene ends were 5 bases for V and 7 bases for J; bases not matched to a gene: 6. Per the germline V gene, CDR1 is SEHNR and CDR2 is FQNEAQ (reference sequence). The CDR3 consists of 14 residues. The CDR3 sequence: CASSAGTGRNTIYF. As DNA, the CDR3 is TGTGCCAGCAGCGCCGGGACAGGGAGGAACACCATATATTTT.

This chain uses TRBV20-1 with TRBJ2-7, with no clear D. Germline CDR1 is DFQATT and CDR2 is SNEGSKA (reference sequence). The CDR3 extends over 13 amino acids. Deletions cut 0 bases from V and 2 bases from J, with 8 bases between. The CDR3 reads CSARELNTYEQYF. The CDR3 DNA reads as TGCAGTGCTAGAGAACTCAACACCTACGAGCAGTACTTC.

The sample holds a few counts of this clonotype. The J gene is TRBJ2-2, the V gene TRBV7-9; D gene unclear. V was cut by 1 base and J by 4 bases, with 4 bases left in between. Germline V gene lookup returns CDR1 SEHNR and CDR2 FQNEAQ (reference sequence). The CDR3 loop spans 13 amino acids. The CDR3 reads CASSLESTGELFF. The CDR3 bases are TGTGCCAGCAGCTTAGAATCCACCGGGGAGCTGTTTTTT.

This clonotype was counted a few times. The V gene is TRBV5-1, the J gene TRBJ1-1; D is perhaps TRBD1 (6 bases). The germline V gene has CDR1 SGHRS and CDR2 YFSETQ. The CDR3 consists of 13 residues. Trimming left V 3 bases short and J 3 bases short, with 9 bases between. The DNA of the CDR3 is TGCGCCAGCAGCTGGAAGGGGGACACTGAAGCTTTCTTT. Translating it yields CASSWKGDTEAFF.

This clonotype has a handful of counts. This chain connects TRBV18 to TRBJ1-5; 8 nucleotides match TRBD1. J gave up 4 bases and V 6 bases, and 8 bases lay outside the gene matches. Looked up from germline, CDR1 is KGHSH and CDR2 is LQKENI. The CDR3 spans 15 residues. The chain's CDR3 is CASSAGTGGNQPQHF. The CDR3 coding sequence is TGTGCCAGCTCCGCCGGGACAGGAGGTAATCAGCCCCAGCATTTT.

This clonotype appeared a few times. The chain has TRBV11-1 and TRBJ2-3; weak D call: TRBD1 (5 bases). CDR1 is SGHAT and CDR2 is FQDESV in the germline V gene (reference sequence). V lost 3 bases, J lost 4 bases, and 14 bases lay in between. The CDR3 consists of 15 residues. The CDR3 here is CASSFQRGSSDTQYF. The CDR3 region has the DNA TGTGCCAGCAGCTTTCAAAGGGGCTCATCAGATACGCAGTATTTT.

The rearrangement uses TRBV5-5 and TRBJ2-5, with 8 bases fitting TRBD2. Trimming at V came to 0 bases and at J to 3 bases, leaving 7 bases not matched to a gene. In germline, CDR1 is SGHKS, CDR2 YYEKEE (reference sequence). The CDR3 sequence is 16 residues long. The CDR3 DNA follows: TGTGCCAGCAGCTTGGGTTGGCGGGGGGTCAAAGAGACCCAGTACTTC. This translates into CASSLGWRGVKETQYF.

V usage is TRBV7-2 and J usage is TRBJ2-5, with 8 nucleotides matching TRBD2. Per the germline V gene, CDR1 is SGHTA and CDR2 is FQGNSA. Trimming removed 10 bases from V and 2 bases from J; junction bases left unmatched: 9. The CDR3 contains 14 residues. The CDR3 coding sequence is TGTGCCACCTCCCGGGGGGGCCGGCAAGAGACCCAGTACTTC. Protein product: CATSRGGRQETQYF.

This clonotype was recorded a few times. The rearrangement joins TRBV14 to TRBJ2-7; D remains unclear. Trimming removed 0 bases at V and 4 bases at J, with 13 bases between. The CDR3 loop spans 15 amino acids. Germline lookup yields CDR1 SGHDN and CDR2 FVKESK. Here the CDR3 reads CASSQDHNMGYEQYF. CDR3 nucleotide sequence: TGTGCCAGCAGCCAAGATCATAACATGGGTTACGAGCAGTACTTC.

This clonotype was seen more than once but under ten times. The rearrangement uses TRBV27 and TRBJ2-7; D remains unclear. V was clipped by 6 bases and J by 2 bases, with 20 bases between them. The CDR3 extends over 16 amino acids. Per the germline V gene, CDR1 is MNHEY and CDR2 is SMNVEV (reference sequence). CDR3 nucleotides: TGTGCCAGCAGCCCTCGAGTTGGCAGGTCCCCCTACGAGCAGTACGTC. It encodes CASSPRVGRSPYEQYV.

This clonotype was counted many times. The genes are TRBV4-3 and TRBJ1-4, with D uncertain. The germline V and J ends were trimmed by 1 base and 4 bases, with 10 bases remaining between them. Looked up from germline, CDR1 is LGHNA and CDR2 is YSLEER. The CDR3 is 15 residues long. As DNA, the CDR3 is TGCGCCAGCAGCCAAGTGGCGGGATTTAATGAAAAACTGTTTTTT. It is translated as CASSQVAGFNEKLFF.

The chain links TRBV7-9 to TRBJ1-4, with 7 bases that match TRBD1. Germline lookup yields CDR1 SEHNR and CDR2 FQNEAQ (reference sequence). The junction had 8 bases not matched to a gene; V was cut back by 5 bases and J by 8 bases. The CDR3 contains 14 residues. The CDR3 reads CASSPTGLNEKLFF. The CDR3 coding sequence is TGTGCCAGCAGCCCGACAGGGCTAAACGAAAAACTGTTTTTT.

The gene calls are TRBV11-2 and TRBJ2-3, with 7 nucleotides matching TRBD2. This CDR3 spans 16 amino acids. Losses at the gene ends were 5 bases for V and 3 bases for J; bases not matched to a gene: 11. Germline CDR1 and CDR2: SGHAT and FQNNGV. The CDR3 DNA is TGTGCCAGCAGCCTCCTAACTCGGCGGGGGACAGATACGCAGTATTTT. Encoded protein: CASSLLTRRGTDTQYF.

This chain connects TRBV6-2 or TRBV6-3 to TRBJ2-3, with 13 bases lining up with TRBD2. Germline-derived CDR1 and CDR2 are MNHEY and SVGEGT. The CDR3 consists of 17 residues. Losses at the gene ends were 5 bases for V and 1 base for J; bases not matched to a gene: 6. CDR3 loop: CASSRTSGGWGTDTQYF. The CDR3 DNA follows: TGTGCCAGCAGTCGGACTAGCGGGGGTTGGGGCACAGATACGCAGTATTTT.

This clonotype has more than one count but fewer than ten. The CDR3 region has the DNA TGCAGCGTTGAAGATGGGTCCACTGTCCACACCTTC. This encodes CSVEDGSTVHTF. This chain connects TRBV29-1 to TRBJ1-2; D uncertain. V was trimmed by 0 bases and J by 12 bases, leaving 14 bases between them. CDR3 length equals 12 residues. Per the germline V gene, CDR1 is SQVTM and CDR2 is ANQGSEA.

V is TRBV5-1 and J is TRBJ2-5; 12 nucleotides match TRBD2. V trimming: 4 bases; J trimming: 4 bases; junction bases outside the gene matches: 2. Germline assignment: CDR1 SGHRS and CDR2 YFSETQ. The CDR3 loop spans 14 amino acids. As DNA, the CDR3 is TGCGCCAGCAGCGTGGGACTAGCGGGAGAGACCCAGTACTTC. Its protein is CASSVGLAGETQYF.

This clonotype was counted between two and nine times. V is TRBV18 and J is TRBJ1-4; D gene uncertain. CDR1 is KGHSH, CDR2 LQKENI, per germline. The CDR3 extends over 14 amino acids. Trimming pared 2 bases from V and 0 bases from J, leaving 4 bases between. CDR3 region: CASSPVATNEKLFF. In DNA form, the CDR3 reads TGTGCCAGCTCACCAGTTGCAACTAATGAAAAACTGTTTTTT.

This clonotype showed up many times. CDR3 DNA: TGTGCCAGCAGCTTAAGGCGGGGGCCGTCCTACGAGCAGTACTTC. This gives the protein CASSLRRGPSYEQYF. This chain joins TRBV7-3 and TRBJ2-7, with D tentatively TRBD2 (7 bases). CDR1 and CDR2 from the germline V gene are SGHTA and FQGTGA. The CDR3 has 15 residues. V was clipped by 1 base and J by 1 base, with 11 bases between them.

This clonotype has at least ten counts. V and J are TRBV5-1 and TRBJ2-2, with 9 bases identical to TRBD1. V was clipped by 6 bases and J by 6 bases; unmatched bases: 12. CDR1 and CDR2 (germline): SGHRS, YFSETQ. The CDR3 is 16 amino acids. CDR3 DNA: TGCGCCAGCACCCCGCAACGGACAGGGGAATCCGGGGAGCTGTTTTTT. Encoded protein: CASTPQRTGESGELFF.

This clonotype was seen a handful of times. The chain recombines TRBV6-7 with TRBJ2-7, with D unresolved. TRBV6-7 is an ORF; its function is uncertain. CDR3 length: 15 residues. V lost 7 bases to trimming and J lost 3 bases, with 19 bases between them. This chain's CDR3 is CASTIGLVASYEQYF. The CDR3, as DNA: TGTGCCAGCACCATCGGTCTAGTCGCAAGCTACGAGCAGTACTTC.

This clonotype was seen repeatedly, ten times or more. The rearrangement links TRBV4-1 to TRBJ2-7, with 7 nucleotides matching TRBD1. CDR3 length: 14 amino acids. Trimming took 7 bases from V and 9 from J; bases not matched to a gene: 15. Looked up from germline, CDR1 is MGHRA and CDR2 is YSYEKL. The CDR3 sequence: CASTSGTDSRGQYF. The CDR3 DNA sequence: TGCGCCAGCACCTCCGGGACAGATTCACGGGGGCAGTACTTC.

This clonotype has ten or more counts. V gene TRBV18 combines with J gene TRBJ1-6, with D unresolved. The CDR3 is 14 amino acids. CDR1 KGHSH and CDR2 LQKENI come from the germline V gene. V was pared by 6 bases and J by 9 bases, with 15 bases between. The CDR3 sequence: CASSQSTQSSPLHF. In DNA form, the CDR3 reads TGTGCCAGCTCGCAATCTACCCAATCTTCACCCCTCCACTTT.

V usage is TRBV5-1 and J usage is TRBJ2-3, with D maybe TRBD1 (5 bases). Germline V gives CDR1 SGHRS, CDR2 YFSETQ. The CDR3 totals 16 residues. Trimming left V 1 base short and J 0 bases short, with 12 bases between. The CDR3 sequence: CASSLYRTISTDTQYF. The CDR3 region has the DNA TGCGCCAGCAGCTTGTACAGGACGATTAGCACAGATACGCAGTATTTT.

This clonotype was picked up a small number of times. This chain uses TRBV18 with TRBJ1-6; D is uncertain. The germline CDR1 and CDR2 sequences are KGHSH and LQKENI. The CDR3 is made up of 13 amino acids. Trimming took off 0 bases at V and 14 bases at J, with 11 bases between the two ends. Here the CDR3 DNA reads TGTGCCAGCTCACCACCGAACGCCGCCACCCTCCACTTT. Encoded protein: CASSPPNAATLHF.